This record covers a single TCR beta chain. Its antigen is not known. V shed 4 bases and J shed 4 bases, with 18 bases lying between them. The CDR3 sequence is 16 residues long. Per germline, CDR1 MNHNY and CDR2 SVGAGI (reference sequence). The data were taken from a study of T cells after yellow fever vaccination. TCRdb itself ran the 5' RACE reads through MiXCR, one entry per CDR3 protein. The data hold some 340,000 distinct CDR3 sequences, with 9.5% to 12% observed a single time. Study results and caveats: Shared CD4/CD8 clonotypes were a small share, likely from convergent recombination.

The sample was CD4+ T cells sorted from PBMCs, taken 45 days after the yellow fever booster vaccination. The genes are TRBV6-6 and TRBJ2-3, with D possibly being TRBD1 (6 bases). The receptor was derived from a man in his late teens or twenties who received the YFV17D yellow fever vaccine. DNA of the CDR3: TGTGCCAGCAGTTCCCCCGGACAGTCGCTCCCAGATACGCAGTATTTT. Amino acid sequence: CASSSPGQSLPDTQYF.